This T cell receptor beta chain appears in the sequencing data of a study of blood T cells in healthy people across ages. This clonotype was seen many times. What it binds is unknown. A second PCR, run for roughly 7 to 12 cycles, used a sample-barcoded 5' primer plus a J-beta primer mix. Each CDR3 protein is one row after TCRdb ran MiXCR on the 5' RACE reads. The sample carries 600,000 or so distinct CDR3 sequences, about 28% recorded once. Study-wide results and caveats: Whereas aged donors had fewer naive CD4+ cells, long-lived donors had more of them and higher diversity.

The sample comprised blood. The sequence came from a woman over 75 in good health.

DNA for the CDR3: TGCGCCAGCAGCCAAGGCGGGGGTGATCAGCCCCAGCATTTT. It codes for CASSQGGGDQPQHF. The chain employs TRBV4-1 and TRBJ1-5, with D possibly matching TRBD1 (5 bases). Germline V CDR1 and CDR2: MGHRA, YSYEKL. V was clipped by 1 base and J by 5 bases, with 9 bases between them. The CDR3 sequence is 14 residues long.